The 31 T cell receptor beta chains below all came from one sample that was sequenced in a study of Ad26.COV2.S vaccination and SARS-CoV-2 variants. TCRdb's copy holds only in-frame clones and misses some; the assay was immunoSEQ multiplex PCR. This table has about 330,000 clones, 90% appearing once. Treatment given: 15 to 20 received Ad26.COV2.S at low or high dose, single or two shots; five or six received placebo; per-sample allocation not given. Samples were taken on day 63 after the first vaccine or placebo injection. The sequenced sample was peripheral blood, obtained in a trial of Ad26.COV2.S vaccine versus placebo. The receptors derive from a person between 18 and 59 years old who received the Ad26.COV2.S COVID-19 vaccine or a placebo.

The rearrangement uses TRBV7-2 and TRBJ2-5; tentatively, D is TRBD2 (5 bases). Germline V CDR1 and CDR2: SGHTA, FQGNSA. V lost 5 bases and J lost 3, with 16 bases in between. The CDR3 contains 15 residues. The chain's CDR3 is CASSGSSGLKETQYF. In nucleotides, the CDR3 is TGTGCCAGCAGCGGTTCCTCCGGACTTAAAGAGACCCAGTACTTC.

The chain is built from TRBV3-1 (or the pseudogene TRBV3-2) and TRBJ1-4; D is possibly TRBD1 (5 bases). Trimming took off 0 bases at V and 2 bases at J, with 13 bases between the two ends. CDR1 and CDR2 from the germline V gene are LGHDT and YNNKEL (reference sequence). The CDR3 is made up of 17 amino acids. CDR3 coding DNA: TGTGCCAGCAGCCAAGATGTAAGTGGGGCGACTAATGAAAAACTGTTTTTT. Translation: CASSQDVSGATNEKLFF.

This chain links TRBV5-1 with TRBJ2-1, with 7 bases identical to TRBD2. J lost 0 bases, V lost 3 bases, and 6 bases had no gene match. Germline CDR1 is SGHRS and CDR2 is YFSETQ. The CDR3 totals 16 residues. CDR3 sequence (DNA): TGCGCCAGCAGCTCGCGGGGGAACGTCTCCTACAATGAGCAGTTCTTC. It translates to CASSSRGNVSYNEQFF. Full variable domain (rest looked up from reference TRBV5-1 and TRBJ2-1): KAGVTQTPRYLIKTRGQQVTLSCSPISGHRSVSWYQQTPGQGLQFLFEYFSETQRNKGNFPGRFSGRQFSNSRSEMNVSTLELGDSALYLCASSSRGNVSYNEQFFGPGTRLTVL.

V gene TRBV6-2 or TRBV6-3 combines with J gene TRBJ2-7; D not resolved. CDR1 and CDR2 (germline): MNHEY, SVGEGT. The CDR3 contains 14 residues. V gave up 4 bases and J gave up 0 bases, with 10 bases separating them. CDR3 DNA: TGTGCCAGCAGTTGGTCTATCAGCTCCTACGAGCAGTACTTC. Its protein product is CASSWSISSYEQYF.

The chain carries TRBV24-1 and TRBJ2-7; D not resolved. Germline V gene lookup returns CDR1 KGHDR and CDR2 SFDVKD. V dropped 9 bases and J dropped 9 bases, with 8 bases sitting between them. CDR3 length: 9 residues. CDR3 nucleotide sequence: TGTGCCACCTACGGTGCGCAGTACTTC. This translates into CATYGAQYF.

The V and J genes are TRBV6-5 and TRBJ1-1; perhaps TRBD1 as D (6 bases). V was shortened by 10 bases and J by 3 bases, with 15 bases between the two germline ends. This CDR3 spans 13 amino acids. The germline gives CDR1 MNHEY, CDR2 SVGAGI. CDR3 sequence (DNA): TGTGCCACCTCAAGGGGGGTGGACACTGAAGCTTTCTTT. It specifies CATSRGVDTEAFF.

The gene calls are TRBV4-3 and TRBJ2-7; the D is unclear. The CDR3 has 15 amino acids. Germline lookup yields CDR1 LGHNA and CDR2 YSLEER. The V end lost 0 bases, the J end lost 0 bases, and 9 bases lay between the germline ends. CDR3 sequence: CASSQEFSLSYEQYF. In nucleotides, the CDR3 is TGCGCCAGCAGCCAAGAGTTCTCGCTCTCCTACGAGCAGTACTTC.

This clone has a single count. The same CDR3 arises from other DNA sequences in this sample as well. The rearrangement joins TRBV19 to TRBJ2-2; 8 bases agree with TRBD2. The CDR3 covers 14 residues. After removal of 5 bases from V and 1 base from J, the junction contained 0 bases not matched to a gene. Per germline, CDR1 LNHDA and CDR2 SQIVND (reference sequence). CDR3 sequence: CASSRGGNTGELFF. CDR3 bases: TGTGCCAGTAGTCGGGGGGGGAACACCGGGGAGCTGTTTTTT.

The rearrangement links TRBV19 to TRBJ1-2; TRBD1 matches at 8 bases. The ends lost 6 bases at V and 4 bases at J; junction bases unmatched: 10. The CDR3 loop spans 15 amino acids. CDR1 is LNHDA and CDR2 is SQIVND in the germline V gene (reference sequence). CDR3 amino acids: CASRAQTGAVYGYTF. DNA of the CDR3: TGTGCCAGTAGGGCCCAGACAGGGGCGGTCTATGGCTACACCTTC.

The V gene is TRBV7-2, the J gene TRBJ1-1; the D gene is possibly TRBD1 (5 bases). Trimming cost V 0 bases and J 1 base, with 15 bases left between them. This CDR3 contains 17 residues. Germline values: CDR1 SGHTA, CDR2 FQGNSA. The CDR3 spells CASSLAPGPGENTEAFF. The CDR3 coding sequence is TGTGCCAGCAGCTTAGCTCCGGGGCCGGGGGAGAACACTGAAGCTTTCTTT.

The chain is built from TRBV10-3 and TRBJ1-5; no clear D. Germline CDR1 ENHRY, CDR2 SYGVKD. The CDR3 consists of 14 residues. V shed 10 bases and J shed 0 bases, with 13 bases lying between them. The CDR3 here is CATWGADSNQPQHF. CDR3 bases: TGTGCCACCTGGGGTGCCGATAGCAATCAGCCCCAGCATTTT.

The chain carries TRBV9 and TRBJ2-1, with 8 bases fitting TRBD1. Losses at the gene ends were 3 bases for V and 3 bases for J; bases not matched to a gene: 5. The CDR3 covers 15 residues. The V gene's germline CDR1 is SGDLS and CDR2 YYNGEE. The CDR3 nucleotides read TGTGCCAGCAGCGCCTCCGGGACAGGCTACAATGAGCAGTTCTTC. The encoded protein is CASSASGTGYNEQFF. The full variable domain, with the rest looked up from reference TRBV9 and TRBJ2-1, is DSGVTQTPKHLITATGQRVTLRCSPRSGDLSVYWYQQSLDQGLQFLIQYYNGEERAKGNILERFSAQQFPDLHSELNLSSLELGDSALYFCASSASGTGYNEQFFGPGTRLTVL.

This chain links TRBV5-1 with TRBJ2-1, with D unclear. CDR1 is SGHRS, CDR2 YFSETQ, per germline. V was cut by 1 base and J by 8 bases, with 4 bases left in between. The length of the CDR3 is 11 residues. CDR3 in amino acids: CASSLLDEQFF. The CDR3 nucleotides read TGCGCCAGCAGCTTGCTGGATGAGCAGTTCTTC.

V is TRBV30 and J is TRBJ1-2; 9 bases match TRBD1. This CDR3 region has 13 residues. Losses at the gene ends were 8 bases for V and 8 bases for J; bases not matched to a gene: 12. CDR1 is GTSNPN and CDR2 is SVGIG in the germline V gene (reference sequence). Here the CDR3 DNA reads TGTGCCGGAATACTACAGGGGACAGGGGGCTACACCTTC. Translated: CAGILQGTGGYTF.

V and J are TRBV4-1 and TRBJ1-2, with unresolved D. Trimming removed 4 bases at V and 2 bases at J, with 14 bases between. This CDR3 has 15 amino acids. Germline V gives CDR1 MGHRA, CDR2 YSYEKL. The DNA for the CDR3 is TGCGCCAGCAGCCGAAACCGGGATTTAAACTATGGCTACACCTTC. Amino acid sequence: CASSRNRDLNYGYTF.

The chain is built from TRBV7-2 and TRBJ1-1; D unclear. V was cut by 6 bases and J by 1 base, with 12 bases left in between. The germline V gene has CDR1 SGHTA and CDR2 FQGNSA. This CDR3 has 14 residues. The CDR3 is CASRKRAGNTEAFF. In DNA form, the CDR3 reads TGTGCCAGCAGAAAAAGAGCAGGGAACACTGAAGCTTTCTTT.

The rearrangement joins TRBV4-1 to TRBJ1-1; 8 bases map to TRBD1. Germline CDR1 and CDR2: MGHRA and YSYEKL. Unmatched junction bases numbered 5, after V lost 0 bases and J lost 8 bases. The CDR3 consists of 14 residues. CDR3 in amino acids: CASSQDRDRREAFF. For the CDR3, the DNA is TGCGCCAGCAGCCAAGATCGGGACAGGAGAGAAGCTTTCTTT.

The CDR3 nucleotides are TGTGCCAGTAGTGGTGGGGACACGAACACCGGGGAGCTGTTTTTT. Translating it yields CASSGGDTNTGELFF. The chain uses TRBV19 and TRBJ2-2, with a possible D match to TRBD1 (6 bases). The CDR3 contains 15 residues. V dropped 5 bases and J dropped 0 bases, with 10 bases sitting between them. Germline CDR1 reads LNHDA; CDR2 reads SQIVND (reference sequence).

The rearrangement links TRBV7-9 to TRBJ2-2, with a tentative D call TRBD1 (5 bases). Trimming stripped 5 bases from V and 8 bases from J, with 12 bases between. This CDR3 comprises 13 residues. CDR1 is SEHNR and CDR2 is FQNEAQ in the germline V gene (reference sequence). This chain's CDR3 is CASSPQGAGELFF. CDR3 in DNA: TGTGCCAGCAGCCCCCAGGGTGCAGGGGAGCTGTTTTTT.

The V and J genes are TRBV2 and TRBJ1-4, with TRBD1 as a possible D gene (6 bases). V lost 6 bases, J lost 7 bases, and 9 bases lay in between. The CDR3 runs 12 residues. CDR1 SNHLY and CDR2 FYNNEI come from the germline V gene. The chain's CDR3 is CASRGGREKLFF. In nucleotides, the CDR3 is TGTGCCAGCAGGGGGGGGCGTGAAAAACTGTTTTTT.

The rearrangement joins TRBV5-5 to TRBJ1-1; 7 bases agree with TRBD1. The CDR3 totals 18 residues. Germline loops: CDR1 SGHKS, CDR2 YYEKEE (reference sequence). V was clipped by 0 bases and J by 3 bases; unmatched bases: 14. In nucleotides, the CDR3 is TGTGCCAGCAGCTTGGCCTCCCTGGGGCAAGGGGGCCACACTGAAGCTTTCTTT. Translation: CASSLASLGQGGHTEAFF.

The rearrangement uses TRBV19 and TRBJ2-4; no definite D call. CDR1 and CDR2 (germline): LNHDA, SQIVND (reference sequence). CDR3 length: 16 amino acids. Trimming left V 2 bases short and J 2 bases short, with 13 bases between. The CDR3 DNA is TGTGCCAGTAGTATATGGGGTGTAGGATCCAAAAACATTCAGTACTTC. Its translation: CASSIWGVGSKNIQYF.

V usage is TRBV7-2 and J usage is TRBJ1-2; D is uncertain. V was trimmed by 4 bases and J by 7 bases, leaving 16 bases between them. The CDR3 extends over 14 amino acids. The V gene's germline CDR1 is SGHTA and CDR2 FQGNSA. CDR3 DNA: TGTGCCAGCAGCTCAGCCCGGATGGGCGGTGGCTACACCTTC. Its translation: CASSSARMGGGYTF.

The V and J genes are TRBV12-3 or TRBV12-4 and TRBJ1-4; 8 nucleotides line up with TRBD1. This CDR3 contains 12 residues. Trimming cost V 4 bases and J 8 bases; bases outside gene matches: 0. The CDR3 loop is CASSYRGEKLFF. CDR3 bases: TGTGCCAGCAGTTACAGGGGGGAAAAACTGTTTTTT.

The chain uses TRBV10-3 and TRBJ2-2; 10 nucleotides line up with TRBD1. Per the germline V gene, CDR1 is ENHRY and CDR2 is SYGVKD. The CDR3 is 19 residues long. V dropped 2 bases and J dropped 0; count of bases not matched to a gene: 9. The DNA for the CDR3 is TGTGCCATCAGTGAGAGGAGGACAGGGGGATTCCCGAACACCGGGGAGCTGTTTTTT. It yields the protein CAISERRTGGFPNTGELFF.

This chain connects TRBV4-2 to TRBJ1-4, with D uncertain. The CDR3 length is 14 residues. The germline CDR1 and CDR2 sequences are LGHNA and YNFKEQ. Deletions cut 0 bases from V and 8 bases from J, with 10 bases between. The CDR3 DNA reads TGTGCCAGCAGCCAAGAGGCTGGTCCCGAAAAACTGTTTTTT. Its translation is CASSQEAGPEKLFF.

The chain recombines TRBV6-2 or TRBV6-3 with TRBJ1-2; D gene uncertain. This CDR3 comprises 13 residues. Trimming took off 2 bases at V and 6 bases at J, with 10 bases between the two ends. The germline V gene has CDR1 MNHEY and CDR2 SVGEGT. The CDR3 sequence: CASSYAAVNGYTF. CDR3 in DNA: TGTGCCAGCAGTTACGCGGCGGTAAATGGCTACACCTTC.

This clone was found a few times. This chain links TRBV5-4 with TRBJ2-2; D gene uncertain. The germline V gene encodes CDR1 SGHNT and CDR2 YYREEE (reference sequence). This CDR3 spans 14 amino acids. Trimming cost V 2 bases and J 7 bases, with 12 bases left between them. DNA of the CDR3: TGTGCCAGCAGCTTCATCCGTCATGACGGGGAGCTGTTTTTT. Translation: CASSFIRHDGELFF.

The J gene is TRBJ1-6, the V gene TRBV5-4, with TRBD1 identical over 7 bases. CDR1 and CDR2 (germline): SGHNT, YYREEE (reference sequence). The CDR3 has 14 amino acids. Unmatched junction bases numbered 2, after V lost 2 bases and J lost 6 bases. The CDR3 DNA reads TGTGCCAGCAGCTTTTCAGGGGGTAATTCACCCCTCCACTTT. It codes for CASSFSGGNSPLHF.

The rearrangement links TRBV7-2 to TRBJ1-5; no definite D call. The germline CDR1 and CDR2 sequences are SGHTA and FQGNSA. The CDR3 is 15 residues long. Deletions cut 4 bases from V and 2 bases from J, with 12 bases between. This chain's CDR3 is CASSSSQTGNQPQHF. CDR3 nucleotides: TGTGCCAGCAGCTCATCACAGACCGGCAATCAGCCCCAGCATTTT.

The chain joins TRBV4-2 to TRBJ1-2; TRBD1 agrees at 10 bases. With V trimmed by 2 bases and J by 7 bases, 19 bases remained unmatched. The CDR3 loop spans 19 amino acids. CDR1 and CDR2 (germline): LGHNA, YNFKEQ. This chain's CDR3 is CASSQTGTGELSFGGGYTF. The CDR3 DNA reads TGTGCCAGCAGCCAAACCGGGACAGGGGAATTGAGTTTCGGTGGTGGCTACACCTTC.